These 23 T cell receptor beta chains were all obtained from the same sample, sequenced in a study of blood T cell repertoires in COVID-19. The assay was immunoSEQ multiplex PCR, and TCRdb's table has in-frame clones only and misses some. The top ten clones hold approximately 1.4% of a sample with about 74,000 clones, 90% of them seen once. The sequenced material came from peripheral blood. These receptor sequences come from a man aged 45-65 years with acute or convalescent COVID-19.

This CDR3 is CASLLDGKVHEQFF. The CDR3 region has the DNA TGTGCCAGCCTACTCGACGGGAAGGTCCATGAGCAGTTCTTC. The chain carries TRBV7-9 and TRBJ2-1, with D possibly TRBD2 on 5 matching bases. V was pared by 8 bases and J by 8 bases, with 19 bases between. The germline CDR1 and CDR2 sequences are SEHNR and FQNEAQ (reference sequence). CDR3 length: 14 residues.

The genes are TRBV7-2 and TRBJ2-1; a weak D match, TRBD2 (6 bases). The CDR3 is 13 amino acids. Trimming removed 2 bases from V and 8 bases from J, with 10 bases in between. Germline V gives CDR1 SGHTA, CDR2 FQGNSA. CDR3 sequence: CASSLWGEHEQFF. CDR3 DNA sequence: TGTGCCAGCAGCTTATGGGGGGAGCATGAGCAGTTCTTC.

The chain combines TRBV2 with TRBJ2-2; weak D call: TRBD2 (7 bases). CDR1 and CDR2 (germline): SNHLY, FYNNEI. V shed 3 bases and J shed 3 bases, with 14 bases lying between them. This CDR3 is built from 16 residues. The CDR3 loop is CASSDDAGADTGELFF. The CDR3 bases are TGTGCCAGCAGTGATGACGCGGGGGCCGACACCGGGGAGCTGTTTTTT.

J is TRBJ2-3 and V is TRBV11-2; no clear D. Deletions cut 3 bases from V and 2 bases from J, with 6 bases between. The CDR3 spans 13 residues. From germline, CDR1 is SGHAT and CDR2 FQNNGV. The CDR3 is CASSFIFTDTQYF. The DNA of the CDR3 is TGTGCCAGCAGCTTTATTTTCACAGATACGCAGTATTTT.

The rearrangement uses TRBV11-2 and TRBJ2-7; 9 bases agree with TRBD2. Germline V gives CDR1 SGHAT, CDR2 FQNNGV. J gave up 0 bases and V 0 bases, and 0 bases lay outside the gene matches. CDR3 length: 15 residues. The CDR3 reads CASSLELAGSYEQYF. DNA of the CDR3: TGTGCCAGCAGCTTAGAACTAGCGGGCTCCTACGAGCAGTACTTC.

CDR3 sequence: CASSPAGGPGEQFF. CDR3 in DNA: TGTGCCAGCAGCCCAGCGGGAGGGCCCGGTGAGCAGTTCTTC. The V call is TRBV6-5, the J call TRBJ2-1; TRBD2 matches at 10 bases. The CDR3 sequence is 14 residues long. J lost 9 bases, V lost 6 bases, and 8 bases had no gene match. Germline lookup yields CDR1 MNHEY and CDR2 SVGAGI.

The chain recombines TRBV28 with TRBJ1-6; 8 bases align to TRBD1. CDR1 is MDHEN, CDR2 SYDVKM, per germline. This CDR3 comprises 17 residues. The trim removed 1 base at V and 6 bases at J, leaving 8 bases unmatched. CDR3 sequence: CASSLSQTGVLNSPLHF. In DNA, the CDR3 is TGTGCCAGCAGTTTATCCCAGACAGGGGTCCTTAATTCACCCCTCCACTTT.

V gene TRBV9 combines with J gene TRBJ2-3; TRBD1 matches 9 bases. From germline, CDR1 is SGDLS and CDR2 YYNGEE. The trim removed 2 bases at V and 3 bases at J, leaving 7 bases unmatched. CDR3 length equals 16 residues. This chain's CDR3 is CASSVRDRVPTDTQYF. CDR3 nucleotides: TGTGCCAGCAGCGTCCGGGACAGGGTCCCAACAGATACGCAGTATTTT.

This chain joins TRBV30 and TRBJ2-1; 9 bases fit TRBD1. The CDR3 contains 13 residues. Germline V CDR1 and CDR2: GTSNPN, SVGIG (reference sequence). The V gene end was trimmed by 5 bases and the J gene end by 7 bases; junction bases not matched to a gene: 6. CDR3 nucleotides: TGTGCCTGGGGACCCGGACAGGGGAATGAGCAGTTCTTC. It translates to CAWGPGQGNEQFF.

The V call is TRBV28, the J call TRBJ1-2; 9 bases map to TRBD1. After removal of 5 bases from V and 2 bases from J, the junction contained 3 bases not matched to a gene. The CDR3 has 14 residues. The germline V gene encodes CDR1 MDHEN and CDR2 SYDVKM. The CDR3 DNA follows: TGTGCCAGCAGTCCGGACAGGGGAAACTATGGCTACACCTTC. Amino acid sequence: CASSPDRGNYGYTF.

The chain employs TRBV28 and TRBJ2-7; 15 nucleotides align to TRBD2. Germline trimming cut 8 bases from V and 3 bases from J; bases unmatched to any gene: 14. The CDR3 runs 18 residues. Germline values: CDR1 MDHEN, CDR2 SYDVKM. The CDR3 sequence is CASDGLAGGPTGFYEQYF. CDR3 coding DNA: TGTGCCAGCGACGGACTAGCGGGAGGGCCGACGGGATTCTACGAGCAGTACTTC. Full variable domain (missing parts from reference TRBV28 and TRBJ2-7): DVKVTQSSRYLVKRTGEKVFLECVQDMDHENMFWYRQDPGLGLRLIYFSYDVKMKEKGDIPEGYSVSREKKERFSLILESASTNQTSMYLCASDGLAGGPTGFYEQYFGPGTRLTVT.

This clone was counted once. The J gene is TRBJ2-5, the V gene TRBV6-2 or TRBV6-3; TRBD2 is a possible D gene (5 bases). Trimming cost V 0 bases and J 5 bases, with 16 bases left between them. This CDR3 has 16 amino acids. The germline V gene encodes CDR1 MNHEY and CDR2 SVGEGT. The CDR3 loop reads CASSYSSAVDWETQYF. The CDR3 DNA reads as TGTGCCAGCAGTTACTCCTCCGCAGTGGACTGGGAGACCCAGTACTTC.

V gene TRBV18 combines with J gene TRBJ2-7, with TRBD1 identical over 9 bases. The length of the CDR3 is 14 residues. Germline V gene lookup returns CDR1 KGHSH and CDR2 LQKENI. Trimming removed 0 bases from V and 9 bases from J; junction bases left unmatched: 6. The CDR3 loop reads CASSPPGDRAAQYF. For the CDR3, the DNA is TGTGCCAGCTCACCACCGGGGGACAGGGCGGCGCAGTACTTC.

The chain recombines TRBV18 with TRBJ2-2; TRBD2 agrees at 9 bases. CDR1 KGHSH and CDR2 LQKENI come from the germline V gene. The CDR3 has 16 residues. V lost 3 bases and J lost 4; bases outside the gene matches: 6. The CDR3 coding sequence is TGTGCCAGCTCACCTACTAGCGGGCTCCTCACCGGGGAGCTGTTTTTT. Amino acid sequence: CASSPTSGLLTGELFF. Together with reference TRBV18 and TRBJ2-2, the CDR3 gives the full variable domain: NAGVMQNPRHLVRRRGQEARLRCSPMKGHSHVYWYRQLPEEGLKFMVYLQKENIIDESGMPKERFSAEFPKEGPSILRIQQVVRGDSAAYFCASSPTSGLLTGELFFGEGSRLTVL.

V gene TRBV5-1 combines with J gene TRBJ1-1; no reliable D call. CDR1 and CDR2 (germline): SGHRS, YFSETQ. Trimming removed 1 base from V and 10 bases from J, with 20 bases in between. The CDR3 is made up of 15 amino acids. The CDR3 coding sequence is TGCGCCAGCAGCTTGATAACCCTAGCAGGTAGTTCAGCTTTCTTT. Protein: CASSLITLAGSSAFF.

The chain carries TRBV6-5 and TRBJ2-2; tentative D call: TRBD2 (5 bases). CDR3 size: 16 residues. The germline V gene has CDR1 MNHEY and CDR2 SVGAGI. The germline V and J ends were trimmed by 3 bases and 4 bases, with 15 bases remaining between them. The DNA for the CDR3 is TGTGCCAGCAGTTATTTGGGTCGGGCGGGCACCGGGGAGCTGTTTTTT. Residues: CASSYLGRAGTGELFF.

The chain carries TRBV12-3 or TRBV12-4 and TRBJ1-5; tentatively, D is TRBD1 (6 bases). The V end was cut by 7 bases, the J end by 7 bases, with 14 bases between. The CDR3 contains 13 residues. The chain's CDR3 is CASNKQGWQPQHF. CDR3 DNA: TGTGCCAGCAATAAACAGGGTTGGCAGCCCCAGCATTTT.

The rearrangement uses TRBV7-9 and TRBJ2-5; 9 bases match TRBD1. With 0 bases clipped from V and 9 bases from J, the junction kept 17 bases outside the gene matches. The CDR3 loop spans 18 amino acids. CDR1 SEHNR and CDR2 FQNEAQ come from the germline V gene (reference sequence). CDR3 loop: CASSLAGTGGGFGGAQYF. CDR3 bases: TGTGCCAGCAGCTTAGCGGGCACAGGGGGCGGGTTCGGAGGGGCCCAGTACTTC.

The V call is TRBV3-1 (or the pseudogene TRBV3-2), the J call TRBJ1-1; D is uncertain. V was pared by 2 bases and J by 4 bases, with 11 bases between. The CDR3 has 14 amino acids. Germline V lookup: CDR1 LGHDT, CDR2 YNNKEL (reference sequence). CDR3 DNA: TGTGCCAGCAGCCAAATAAGTAGGAGCACTGAAGCTTTCTTT. The encoded protein is CASSQISRSTEAFF.

This clone has just a few counts. The chain carries TRBV5-1 and TRBJ2-7; TRBD1 agrees at 10 bases. The V and J ends lost 4 bases and 4 bases, in that order; junction bases with no gene match: 5. This CDR3 contains 14 residues. CDR1 is SGHRS, CDR2 YFSETQ, per germline. The CDR3 reads CASSLGTGVYEQYV. DNA for the CDR3: TGCGCCAGCAGCCTAGGGACAGGGGTTTACGAGCAGTACGTC.

In the case of this clone: The same CDR3 arises from other DNA sequences in this sample as well. The chain recombines TRBV28 with TRBJ1-2; the D is unclear. Germline V gene data show CDR1 as MDHEN and CDR2 as SYDVKM. Trimming removed 8 bases from V and 4 bases from J, with 5 bases in between. The CDR3 covers 10 residues. The CDR3 nucleotides are TGTGCCAGCTCGAGCTATGGCTACACCTTC. It codes for CASSSYGYTF.

The chain couples TRBV28 to TRBJ2-6; D possibly corresponds to TRBD1 (5 bases). V lost 1 base to trimming and J lost 3 bases, with 13 bases between them. CDR3 size: 17 residues. Germline CDR1 and CDR2: MDHEN and SYDVKM. The CDR3 sequence: CASSLFKGIIGANVLTF. Written as DNA, the CDR3 is TGTGCCAGCAGTTTATTTAAGGGGATCATTGGGGCCAACGTCCTGACTTTC.

This clone was detected only a few times. The chain has TRBV6-5 and TRBJ1-6, with 7 bases fitting TRBD1. The CDR3 loop spans 14 amino acids. The V and J ends lost 2 bases and 9 bases, in that order; junction bases with no gene match: 4. The germline V gene encodes CDR1 MNHEY and CDR2 SVGAGI. The CDR3 loop is CASSYPGQLSPLHF. In DNA form, the CDR3 reads TGTGCCAGCAGTTACCCGGGACAGCTTTCACCCCTCCACTTT.